These T cell receptor beta chains were read from a single sample in a study of blood T cell repertoires in COVID-19. Data came from immunoSEQ multiplex PCR; TCRdb stores just in-frame clones and leaves some out. The sample records about 170,000 clones, about 87% being singletons. The sample was peripheral blood. Source of these receptors: a man in his sixties with acute or convalescent COVID-19. The CDR3 runs from the conserved cysteine through the conserved F or W. The D gene is left open where the match is weak. The size field is filled for only some rows; it gives once, few, many or a size class.

d_call j_call v_call clone_size cdr3_nt cdr3_aa
- TRBJ2-6 TRBV11-2 - TGTGCCAGCAGTCAGGGTATCTCTGGGGCCAACGTCCTGACTTTC CASSQGISGANVLTF
- TRBJ2-1 TRBV5-5 - TGTGCCAGCAGCGTACAGGGTCCTGAGCAGTTCTTC CASSVQGPEQFF
- TRBJ2-3 TRBV24-1 - TGTGCCACCAGTGATTTGAGCGGGCGGGACACAGATACGCAGTATTTT CATSDLSGRDTDTQYF
- TRBJ2-3 TRBV25-1 - TGTGCCAGCAGTGAAGCGGCCACAGATACGCAGTATTTT CASSEAATDTQYF
- TRBJ1-5 TRBV12-3/TRBV12-4 - TGTGCCAGCTCCCCGGGGGGGCTGGAGCCCCAGCATTTT CASSPGGLEPQHF
TRBD2 TRBJ2-2 TRBV27 - TGTGCCAGCAGTATCAACGGACTAGCGGGCACCGGGGAGCTGTTTTTT CASSINGLAGTGELFF
TRBD1 TRBJ1-2 TRBV4-3 - TGCGCCAGCAGCCGGGGGGACAGCAACTATGGCTACACCTTC CASSRGDSNYGYTF
- TRBJ1-6 TRBV29-1 - TGCAGCGTTGTGGAGGAAAATGGATCACCCCTCCACTTT CSVVEENGSPLHF
- TRBJ2-3 TRBV2 - TGTGCCAGCAGTCCCGCTGCGGCCAAGCAGTATTTT CASSPAAAKQYF
TRBD1 TRBJ1-1 TRBV2 - TGTGCCAGCAGTGGTGCGGGACAGGAAGCTTTCTTT CASSGAGQEAFF
- TRBJ1-5 TRBV24-1 - TGTGCCTCTCCCCCGGACAGTTATAGCAATCAGCCCCAGCATTTT CASPPDSYSNQPQHF
- TRBJ1-2 TRBV6-6 - TGTGCCAGCAGTTCGCAGGGACTCTATGGCTACACCTTC CASSSQGLYGYTF
- TRBJ1-6 TRBV7-9 - TGTGCCAGCAGCTTTACCGCAGGGACTCGGGATAATTCACCCCTCCACTTT CASSFTAGTRDNSPLHF
TRBD1 TRBJ2-5 TRBV6-1 - TGTGCCAGCAGTGAAGCGAGAAGATATGGAACAGGGGCCGGTGAGACCCAGTACTTC CASSEARRYGTGAGETQYF
TRBD1 TRBJ2-3 TRBV5-1 - TGCGCCAGCAGCCCCGGGACAGGGGGAACAGATACGCAGTATTTT CASSPGTGGTDTQYF
TRBD1 TRBJ2-6 TRBV7-9 few TGTGCCAGCAGCAAGGATACAGGGGGCAGGTTTGGGGCCAACGTCCTGACTTTC CASSKDTGGRFGANVLTF
TRBD1 TRBJ2-2 TRBV2 - TGTGCCAGCAGTCCTACAGGGGGCCTCCTACCCGGGGAGCTGTTTTTT CASSPTGGLLPGELFF
- TRBJ1-1 TRBV15 once TGTGCCACCAGCCGGGTCATGAACACTGAAGCTTTCTTT CATSRVMNTEAFF
TRBD1 TRBJ1-1 TRBV24-1 - TGTGCCACCAGTGATCCCGGGACAGGGTCTGAAGCTTTCTTT CATSDPGTGSEAFF
- TRBJ1-5 TRBV5-1 - TGCGCCAGCAGCTTGGCCGGGGGTGGAAATCAGCCCCAGCATTTT CASSLAGGGNQPQHF
- TRBJ1-2 TRBV10-3 - TGTGCCATCAGTGAACCACGGGCAGGGGAGGGGGGCTATGGCTACACCTTC CAISEPRAGEGGYGYTF
TRBD1 TRBJ1-6 TRBV25-1 - TGTGCCAGCAGTGTACGGACAGGGGTAAATTCACCCCTCCACTTT CASSVRTGVNSPLHF
- TRBJ1-2 TRBV3-1/TRBV3-2 - TGTGCCAGCTGGAGGGATACCTATGGCTACACCTTC CASWRDTYGYTF
TRBD2 TRBJ2-1 TRBV5-1 - TGCGCCAGCAGCCCCGGACTAGCGGGCTACAATGAGCAGTTCTTC CASSPGLAGYNEQFF
- TRBJ1-1 TRBV19 - TGTGCCAGTAGTATAAAGGGGGTGGGCCTGGCTGAAGCTTTCTTT CASSIKGVGLAEAFF
- TRBJ2-1 TRBV5-6 - TGTGCCAGCAGCTTACAAGTCGGGGAGCAGTTCTTC CASSLQVGEQFF
TRBD2 TRBJ2-3 TRBV4-3 - TGCGCCAGCAGCCAAGAGGGACTAGCGGGGAACGCAGATACGCAGTATTTT CASSQEGLAGNADTQYF
- TRBJ1-1 TRBV7-3 once TGTGCCAGCAGCTTAGAAGGGGGCACTGAAGCTTTCTTT CASSLEGGTEAFF
TRBD1 TRBJ1-1 TRBV11-2 - TGTGCCAGCAGAAGGGACAGGGGGCTCACTGAAGCTTTCTTT CASRRDRGLTEAFF
TRBD1 TRBJ1-6 TRBV6-5 - TGTGCCAGCAGTACCGGGACAGGGATTTATTCACCCCTCCACTTT CASSTGTGIYSPLHF
- TRBJ2-5 TRBV11-2 - TGTGCCAGCAGCTTTGTCAGGGGCCAAGAGACCCAGTACTTC CASSFVRGQETQYF
TRBD2 TRBJ2-1 TRBV20-1 - TGCAGTGCTCACGGGGGGAATGAGCAGTTCTTC CSAHGGNEQFF
- TRBJ1-2 TRBV6-5 - TGTGCCAGCATTCTCGGTCAGGGGAGAGAACGGAGCACCTTC CASILGQGRERSTF
- TRBJ1-2 TRBV7-9 - TGTGCCAGCAGCCCGCCTGGTGGCAGGGTTGAAGGCTACACCTTC CASSPPGGRVEGYTF
- TRBJ1-2 TRBV7-2 - TGTGCCAGCACCCTACCCGGGAGCAATGGCTACACCTTC CASTLPGSNGYTF
- TRBJ1-1 TRBV5-1 - TGCGCCAGCAGCTTTGAACAAGGACTAGCTTTCTTT CASSFEQGLAFF
- TRBJ2-2 TRBV10-3 - TGTGCCATCAGTGAGGCTAGGGGCACCGGGGAGCTGTTTTTT CAISEARGTGELFF
TRBD1 TRBJ2-6 TRBV19 - TGTGCCAGTACCCATCGAGGGGGCAGGACAAAATCTGGGGCCAACGTCCTGACTTTC CASTHRGGRTKSGANVLTF
TRBD1 TRBJ1-4 TRBV5-1 - TGCGCCAGCAGCCCGGGACAGTACGAAAAACTGTTTTTT CASSPGQYEKLFF
- TRBJ1-3 TRBV6-1 - TGTGCCAGCAGTCTTACTCCGAACACCATATATTTT CASSLTPNTIYF
- TRBJ1-5 TRBV6-6 - TGTGCCAGCAGTTCAGGAACAGCTTTCAATCAGCCCCAGCATTTT CASSSGTAFNQPQHF
TRBD1 TRBJ1-2 TRBV30 - TGTGCCTGGAGCGGGACAGGGGGTAGATCGGGAGGCTACACCTTC CAWSGTGGRSGGYTF
- TRBJ2-5 TRBV24-1 - TGTGCCACCAGTGATCCGGGTGCACTAACCCAGTACTTC CATSDPGALTQYF
TRBD1 TRBJ2-7 TRBV4-1 - TGCGCCAGCAGCAAAGGGACAGGGACTACCTACGAGCAGTACTTC CASSKGTGTTYEQYF
- TRBJ1-3 TRBV30 few TGTGCCTTAAGCCTTGGAAACACCATATATTTT CALSLGNTIYF
- TRBJ1-2 TRBV21-1 - TGTGCCAGCCGCCCAAAATTTCAGCCCACAGGTGGCTACACCTTC CASRPKFQPTGGYTF
- TRBJ1-3 TRBV7-6 - TGTGCCAGCAGCTTAGGAGGGTTGACAAACACCATATATTTT CASSLGGLTNTIYF
- TRBJ1-1 TRBV7-2 - TGTGCCAGCAGCTTAGCCAGGAACACTGAAGCTTTCTTT CASSLARNTEAFF
TRBD2 TRBJ2-1 TRBV12-3/TRBV12-4 - TGTGCCAGCAAAGCGGGGGAAGACAATGAGCAGTTCTTC CASKAGEDNEQFF
- TRBJ2-5 TRBV6-1 - TGTGCCAGCAGTGTCTATAGAAGCGGGCGGGTGGAGACCCAGTACTTC CASSVYRSGRVETQYF
TRBD1 TRBJ1-2 TRBV5-8 - TGTGCCAGCAGCTTGTTCGTGACAGGGGGATATGGCTACACCTTC CASSLFVTGGYGYTF
- TRBJ1-5 TRBV15 - TGTGCCACCAGCAGAGGGTGGGGGGGCAATCAGCCCCAGCATTTT CATSRGWGGNQPQHF
- TRBJ2-5 TRBV19 - TGTGCCAGTAGTACCTTCGGTAGCACAGAGACCCAGTACTTC CASSTFGSTETQYF